In its sample, the clone carrying this T cell receptor (beta chain) was seen once. Its antigen remains unknown. These data belong to a study of cytomegalovirus exposure and HLA in healthy donors. The wider study: Of the donors genotyped, about 390 in all, 75% to 85% fell in the Caucasian-associated ancestry cluster. Notes on the study in general: Upon later analysis, HLA-associated TCR beta chains proved more clonally expanded than other, equally common chains. A prior analysis recorded that most TCR beta V segments were productive about 87% or about 30% of the time. More than 15,000 TCR beta sequences were associated with HLA alleles at 0.05 false discovery rate in a later analysis.

Germline V gene data show CDR1 as MNHEY and CDR2 as SMNVEV (reference sequence). The trim removed 9 bases at V and 0 bases at J, leaving 3 bases unmatched. CDR3 length: 16 amino acids. 60 Vbeta and 13 Jbeta primers were used in PCR. Data came from immunoSEQ multiplex PCR; TCRdb stores just in-frame clones and leaves some out. Of about 130,000 clones in the sample, around 80% are singletons; the top ten hold under 6%. The clonotype comes from a man aged 25 to 45 in good health and CMV-seronegative. Sequenced material: PBMCs. The V gene is TRBV27, the J gene TRBJ2-1; TRBD2 matches at 15 bases. CDR3 DNA: TGTGCCAGTGGACTAGCGGGAGGGAGCTCCTACAATGAGCAGTTCTTC. Translation gives CASGLAGGSSYNEQFF.